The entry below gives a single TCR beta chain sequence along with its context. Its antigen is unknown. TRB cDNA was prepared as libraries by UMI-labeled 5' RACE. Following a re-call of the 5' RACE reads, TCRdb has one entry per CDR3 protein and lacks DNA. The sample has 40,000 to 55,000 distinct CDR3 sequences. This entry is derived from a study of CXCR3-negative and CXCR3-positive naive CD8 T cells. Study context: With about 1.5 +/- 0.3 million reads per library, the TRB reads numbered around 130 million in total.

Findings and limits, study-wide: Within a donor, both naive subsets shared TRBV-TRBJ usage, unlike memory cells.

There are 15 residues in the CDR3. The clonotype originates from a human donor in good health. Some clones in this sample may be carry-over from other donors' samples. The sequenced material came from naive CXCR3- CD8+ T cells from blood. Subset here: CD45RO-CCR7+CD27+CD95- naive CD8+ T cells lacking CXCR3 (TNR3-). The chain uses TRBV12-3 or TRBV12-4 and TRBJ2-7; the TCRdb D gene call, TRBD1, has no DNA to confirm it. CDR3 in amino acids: CASSLAPLASYEQYF.